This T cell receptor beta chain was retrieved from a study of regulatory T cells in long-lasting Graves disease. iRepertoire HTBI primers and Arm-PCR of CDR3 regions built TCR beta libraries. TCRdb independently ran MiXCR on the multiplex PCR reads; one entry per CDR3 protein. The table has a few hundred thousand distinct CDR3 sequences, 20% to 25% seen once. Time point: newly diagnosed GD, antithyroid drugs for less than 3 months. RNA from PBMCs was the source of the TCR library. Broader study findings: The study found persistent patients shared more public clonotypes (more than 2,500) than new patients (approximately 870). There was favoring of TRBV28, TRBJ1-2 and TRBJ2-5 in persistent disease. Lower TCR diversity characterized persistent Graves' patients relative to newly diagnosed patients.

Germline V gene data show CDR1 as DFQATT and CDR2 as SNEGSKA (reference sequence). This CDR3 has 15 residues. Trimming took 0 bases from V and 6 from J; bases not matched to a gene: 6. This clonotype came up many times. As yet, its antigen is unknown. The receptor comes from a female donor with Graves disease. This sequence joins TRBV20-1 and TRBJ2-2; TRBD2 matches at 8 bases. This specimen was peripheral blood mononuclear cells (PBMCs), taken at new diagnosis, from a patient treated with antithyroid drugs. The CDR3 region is CSARDPGGDAGELFF. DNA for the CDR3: TGCAGTGCTAGAGATCCGGGGGGGGACGCCGGGGAGCTGTTTTTT.